This T cell receptor beta chain was retrieved from a study of blood T cell repertoires in COVID-19. Study-level background: The study drew acute and convalescent COVID-19 samples from the United States, Italy and Spain.

TCRdb keeps only in-frame clones here, not all; method: immunoSEQ multiplex PCR. Of around 200,000 clones detected, 70% to 90% appear once; the ten largest clones hold 1.2%. This clone appeared a single time. All enrollees were about 18 to 100 years old and from fewer than 25 US areas. Assignment of participants to cohorts was predicated upon participant-reported clinical history. Germline CDR1 ENHRY, CDR2 SYGVKD. This CDR3 has 13 residues. V was trimmed by 8 bases and J by 7 bases, leaving 15 bases between them. This clonotype was obtained from a man under 40 who had recovered from COVID-19. The chain combines TRBV10-3 with TRBJ1-5; D unclear. The sequencing sample was made of PBMCs or T cells enriched from blood (not recorded which). CDR3 DNA sequence: TGTGCCATCGAGGAGGACTTGGGGCAGCCCCAGCATTTT. This gives the protein CAIEEDLGQPQHF.